This TCR beta chain was captured in a study of blood T cell repertoires in COVID-19. Study-wide background: Sources were T cells, B-cell-depleted T cells, or PBMCs; the material itself was cDNA or gDNA.

Method: immunoSEQ multiplex PCR; TCRdb's copy keeps in-frame clones and lacks some. Of 95,000 to 150,000 clones in the sample, around 87% were seen once. This TCR was recovered from a woman in her seventies with acute or convalescent COVID-19. Sample: peripheral blood.

The CDR3 spells CASSFGSGASNYGYTF. In nucleotides, the CDR3 is TGCGCCAGCAGCTTTGGCTCAGGGGCGTCTAACTATGGCTACACCTTC. The chain couples TRBV5-1 to TRBJ1-2; possible D gene TRBD1, 6 bases. V lost 2 bases, J lost 0 bases, and 14 bases lay in between. The CDR3 runs to 16 residues. Per the germline V gene, CDR1 is SGHRS and CDR2 is YFSETQ.